These T cell receptor beta chains were read from a single sample in a study of shared clonotypes between healthy human individuals. This table comes from immunoSEQ multiplex PCR, and its TCRdb copy is limited to in-frame clones, with some not included. The sample contains roughly 1,100,000 clones, approximately 68% of which appear only once. Material: memory CD4+ T cells sorted from blood. The receptors originated from a man between 18 and 29 years old in good health. CDR3s include the opening cysteine and the closing phenylalanine or tryptophan. A D gene is named only where the DNA matches it firmly. Rows give clone size only sometimes, using once, few, many, or a class for an expanded clone.

clone size	V gene	D gene	J gene	CDR3 protein	CDR3 DNA
.	TRBV14	.	TRBJ1-5	CASSQDEGGPQHF	TGTGCCAGCAGCCAAGATGAGGGGGGTCCCCAGCATTTT
.	TRBV2	TRBD1	TRBJ2-7	CASSAGQGPYEQYF	TGTGCCAGCAGTGCAGGACAGGGGCCCTACGAGCAGTACTTC
.	TRBV6-5	.	TRBJ2-7	CASRRDGLKGDEQYF	TGTGCCAGCAGGAGAGACGGACTAAAAGGCGACGAGCAGTACTTC
.	TRBV7-2	TRBD2	TRBJ2-7	CASSGSGGSFYEQYF	TGTGCCAGCAGCGGAAGCGGGGGGTCATTCTACGAGCAGTACTTC
.	TRBV5-4	.	TRBJ2-6	CASSLKGVGANVLTF	TGTGCCAGCAGCTTAAAAGGGGTTGGGGCCAACGTCCTGACTTTC
.	TRBV5-4	TRBD1	TRBJ2-6	CASRWMTGKRSGANVLTF	TGTGCCAGCAGGTGGATGACAGGGAAACGTTCTGGGGCCAACGTCCTGACTTTC
once	TRBV6-1	TRBD2	TRBJ2-5	CASKRTSGGVETQYF	TGTGCCAGCAAGCGGACTAGCGGGGGTGTAGAGACCCAGTACTTC
.	TRBV6-6	.	TRBJ2-3	CASISGDTQYF	TGTGCCAGCATTTCGGGAGATACGCAGTATTTT
.	TRBV5-1	TRBD2	TRBJ2-5	CASSSGTSGIQETQYF	TGCGCCAGCAGCAGCGGGACTAGCGGAATCCAAGAGACCCAGTACTTC
.	TRBV6-5	.	TRBJ2-7	CASRKRGGSEQYF	TGTGCCAGCAGAAAACGGGGAGGCTCCGAGCAGTACTTC
once	TRBV5-1	TRBD2	TRBJ2-3	CASSSPGLAGVRKTDTQYF	TGCGCCAGCAGCTCCCCGGGACTAGCGGGAGTTCGGAAAACAGATACGCAGTATTTT
.	TRBV19	.	TRBJ1-2	CASSRRGQAPNYGYTF	TGTGCCAGTAGTCGACGGGGCCAGGCACCTAACTATGGCTACACCTTC
once	TRBV19	.	TRBJ1-6	CASSPWPYF	TGTGCCAGTAGCCCTTGGCCTTACTTT
.	TRBV5-1	.	TRBJ1-3	CASSLEGGSGNTIYF	TGCGCCAGCAGCTTGGAAGGGGGAAGCGGAAACACCATATATTTT
.	TRBV6-1	.	TRBJ1-6	CASSLTENSPLHF	TGTGCCAGCAGTCTGACAGAGAATTCACCCCTCCACTTT
.	TRBV30	TRBD2	TRBJ2-2	CAWSASGGLTGELFF	TGTGCCTGGAGTGCTAGCGGGGGACTCACCGGGGAGCTGTTTTTT
few	TRBV9	.	TRBJ1-1	CASSVDQGGTEAFF	TGTGCCAGCAGCGTAGATCAGGGAGGCACTGAAGCTTTCTTT
few	TRBV2	TRBD1	TRBJ2-1	CASSGQGYEQFF	TGTGCCAGCAGTGGACAGGGCTATGAGCAGTTCTTC
.	TRBV28	TRBD2	TRBJ2-3	CASSLGTSGGVGTDTQYF	TGTGCCAGCAGTTTAGGGACTAGCGGGGGGGTAGGCACAGATACGCAGTATTTT
.	TRBV6-1	.	TRBJ2-6	CASSVGGTGANVLTF	TGTGCCAGCAGTGTTGGGGGAACTGGGGCCAACGTCCTGACTTTC